This TCR beta chain was recorded in a study of blood T cell repertoires in COVID-19. Overall study: The United States, Italy and Spain supplied acute and convalescent COVID-19 samples. The analysed material was cDNA or gDNA that came from T cells, B-cell-depleted T cells, or PBMCs.

Assay used: immunoSEQ multiplex PCR; TCRdb lists only in-frame clones, some missing. This sample carries some 150,000 clones, about 90% of them seen once, and the ten largest clones take 2% to 2.5%. The CDR3 length is 15 residues. Germline CDR1 SGDLS, CDR2 YYNGEE. Trimming at V came to 3 bases and at J to 1 base, leaving 2 bases not matched to a gene. This clonotype was sampled from a man aged 50-60 years with active COVID-19. Sequenced material: peripheral blood. The chain carries TRBV9 and TRBJ2-2, with 8 bases identical to TRBD2. In DNA, the CDR3 is TGTGCCAGCAGCGAGGGGACTAGGAACACCGGGGAGCTGTTTTTT. Translating it yields CASSEGTRNTGELFF.